This entry lists 9 T cell receptor beta chains sequenced from one sample in a study of STAT3 mutations in large granular lymphocyte leukemia (dated by TCRdb to about 2019). Results and caveats for the whole study, not just this receptor: At least one immunodominant TCRbeta clonotype was present in every T-LGLL patient, and multiple immunodominant subclonotypes appeared in about half of the T-LGLL patients.

Their specific antigens are unknown. The receptor library was made with the immunoSEQ multiplex PCR assay. TCRdb re-hosts the immuneACCESS table, in-frame sequences only. Its copies lack some clones; in the studies checked, an unresolved V gene accounts for under half of them, and the cause for the rest is not known. The sample table shows 10,000 or so clones, and around nine tenths are seen once. Approximately 81% of the sample is taken by the ten largest. The material sequenced was peripheral blood mononuclear cells. These receptors came from an elderly man with T-cell large granular lymphocyte leukemia. Some clones in this sample may be carry-over from other donors' samples. The age is the age at diagnosis.

V usage is TRBV18 and J usage is TRBJ1-1; tentative D call: TRBD1 (6 bases). Germline CDR1 and CDR2: KGHSH and LQKENI. Trimming shortened V by 0 bases and J by 6 bases, and 17 bases separated the two germline ends. The CDR3 has 16 residues. Written as DNA, the CDR3 is TGTGCCAGCTCACCACCGGCAGGGGTCGGAAGGGCTGAAGCTTTCTTT. Amino acid sequence: CASSPPAGVGRAEAFF.

This clone was recorded once. The chain recombines TRBV27 with TRBJ1-6; 8 nucleotides align to TRBD1. From germline, CDR1 is MNHEY and CDR2 SMNVEV (reference sequence). The CDR3 is made up of 14 amino acids. Germline trimming cut 5 bases from V and 5 bases from J; bases unmatched to any gene: 2. The CDR3: CASSNRGNNSPLHF. In DNA form, the CDR3 reads TGTGCCAGCAGTAACAGGGGGAATAATTCACCCCTCCACTTT.

The V call is TRBV5-1, the J call TRBJ1-3; D might be TRBD1 (5 bases). Deletions cut 4 bases from V and 0 bases from J, with 14 bases between. Germline V lookup: CDR1 SGHRS, CDR2 YFSETQ. CDR3 length equals 16 residues. CDR3: CASSNKWDASGNTIYF. For the CDR3, the DNA is TGCGCCAGCAGCAATAAGTGGGACGCCTCTGGAAACACCATATATTTT.

This rearrangement joins TRBV30 to TRBJ1-6; D ambiguous. This CDR3 has 14 residues. Germline lookup yields CDR1 GTSNPN and CDR2 SVGIG (reference sequence). With 4 bases removed from V and 0 bases from J, the gap between germline ends came to 7 bases. Written as DNA, the CDR3 is TGTGCCTGGATCGGGAGCTCCTATAATTCACCCCTCCACTTT. Translating gives CAWIGSSYNSPLHF.

The rearrangement uses TRBV2 and TRBJ2-5; 11 bases match TRBD1. Germline V gene sequence: CDR1 SNHLY, CDR2 FYNNEI. Germline trimming cut 6 bases from V and 2 bases from J; bases unmatched to any gene: 5. CDR3 length equals 15 residues. The CDR3 region has the DNA TGTGCCAGCAGGGGGGACAGGGGGGGACAAGAGACCCAGTACTTC. Translated: CASRGDRGGQETQYF.

The chain links TRBV29-1 to TRBJ1-3; weak D call: TRBD1 (5 bases). V was pared by 4 bases and J by 0 bases, with 10 bases between. The V gene's germline CDR1 is SQVTM and CDR2 ANQGSEA. There are 14 residues in the CDR3. The CDR3 coding sequence is TGCAGCGTTGGACGGGGGATCTCTGGAAACACCATATATTTT. Protein: CSVGRGISGNTIYF.

The V gene is TRBV7-3, the J gene TRBJ1-1; D uncertain. Germline assignment: CDR1 SGHTA and CDR2 FQGTGA. V was clipped by 4 bases and J by 4 bases, with 13 bases between them. This CDR3 region has 14 residues. This CDR3 is CASSYKGSRTEAFF. The CDR3 DNA sequence: TGTGCCAGCAGCTATAAGGGCAGTCGCACTGAAGCTTTCTTT.

The genes are TRBV5-4 and TRBJ1-2; D might be TRBD1 (6 bases). The V end was cut by 0 bases, the J end by 6 bases, with 21 bases between. The CDR3 totals 17 residues. Germline-derived CDR1 and CDR2 are SGHNT and YYREEE (reference sequence). CDR3 region: CASSLEPPKGGIHGYTF. CDR3 DNA: TGTGCCAGCAGCTTGGAGCCCCCTAAGGGGGGTATTCATGGCTACACCTTC.

This clone was seen a handful of times. The CDR3: CASSSTAGAVNGYTF. CDR3 DNA: TGTGCCAGCAGCTCGACGGCCGGGGCCGTCAATGGCTACACCTTC. This chain links TRBV5-4 with TRBJ1-2; tentatively, D is TRBD1 (5 bases). V was clipped by 3 bases and J by 6 bases, with 18 bases between them. The CDR3 sequence is 15 residues long. The germline gives CDR1 SGHNT, CDR2 YYREEE (reference sequence).